The sequence of this TCR beta chain was determined in a study of B cell selection in AIRE deficiency. V lost 2 bases, J lost 3 bases, and 0 bases stayed unmatched. Germline V gives CDR1 ENHRY, CDR2 SYGVKD. This CDR3 spans 14 amino acids. Regulatory T cells were sorted as CD4+CD25hiCD127low/negative. How the authors handled the data: Pooled Tregs gave some 6x10^4 patient and some 90,000 donor TCRbeta sequences. Measured with immunoSEQ multiplex PCR; TCRdb has only the in-frame clones, and not every one. V, J and clone size were drawn from that table, and D and trimming were deduced from the DNA. The sample contains 15,000 or so clones, 85% to 95% of which appear only once.

The receptor comes from a human donor with AIRE deficiency. Source material: Tregs sorted from PBMCs. The chain has TRBV10-3 and TRBJ2-3; TRBD2 matches 9 bases. The CDR3 is CAISETSGTDTQYF. The DNA for the CDR3 is TGTGCCATCAGTGAGACTAGCGGGACAGATACGCAGTATTTT.